The next 32 T cell receptor beta chains were all read from a single sample in a study of breast tumors, draining lymph nodes, adjacent tissues. TCRdb re-analysed the multiplex PCR reads in MiXCR, keeping a single row per CDR3 protein. The profile covers 10,000 to 15,000 distinct CDR3 sequences, with less than 85% appearing a single time and about 40% taken by the ten largest. The sequenced sample was tumor-adjacent breast tissue. These receptors were taken from a female donor with breast cancer. Some clones in this sample may be carry-over from other donors' samples.

The chain has TRBV10-3 and TRBJ2-5; tentative D call: TRBD1 (7 bases). Between the trimmed V and J ends, which lost 10 bases and 2 bases, there was a span of 17 bases. CDR1 and CDR2 (germline): ENHRY, SYGVKD. The CDR3 totals 14 residues. The CDR3 spells CATNRGGGQETQYF. CDR3 DNA sequence: TGTGCCACGAACAGGGGAGGAGGGCAAGAGACCCAGTACTTC.

The chain couples TRBV13 to TRBJ2-3, with D perhaps matching TRBD1 (5 bases). The CDR3 extends over 13 amino acids. With 5 bases removed from V and 4 bases from J, the gap between germline ends came to 10 bases. Germline V gives CDR1 PRHDT, CDR2 FYEKMQ (reference sequence). In nucleotides, the CDR3 is TGTGCCAGCAGCCTCAGGGCCGCAGATACGCAGTATTTT. Its translation is CASSLRAADTQYF.

Sample share makes this clonotype medium-sized. V is TRBV12-3 or TRBV12-4 and J is TRBJ2-1, with D hard to call. Trimming left V 7 bases short and J 8 bases short, with 9 bases between. CDR3 length: 11 amino acids. CDR3 in amino acids: CASMVGDEQFF. CDR3 nucleotides: TGTGCCAGCATGGTCGGCGATGAGCAGTTCTTC.

This clonotype was seen repeatedly, ten times or more. This chain links TRBV12-3 or TRBV12-4 with TRBJ2-1, with TRBD1 matching 7 bases. V trimming: 3 bases; J trimming: 3 bases; junction bases outside the gene matches: 5. The CDR3 totals 15 residues. Here the CDR3 DNA reads TGTGCCAGCAGTTTTTTGGGGACAGACTACAATGAGCAGTTCTTC. Protein product: CASSFLGTDYNEQFF.

This clonotype came up a few times. A much larger clone lies a single base off, so this may be a read error. V gene TRBV18 combines with J gene TRBJ2-7; TRBD1 is a possible D gene (6 bases). The end of the DNA aligns better with TRBJ2-1, so the J call may be wrong. CDR1 and CDR2 (germline): KGHSH, LQKENI. The CDR3 runs 15 residues. The CDR3 here is CASSPDTGKFGEQFF. As DNA, the CDR3 is TGTGCCAGCTCACCAGATACAGGGAAATTCGGCGAGCAGTTCTTC.

The V gene is TRBV15, the J gene TRBJ2-7, with TRBD1 matching 8 bases. The trim removed 1 base at V and 3 bases at J, leaving 14 bases unmatched. This CDR3 comprises 18 residues. Germline V gene sequence: CDR1 LNHNV, CDR2 YYDKDF (reference sequence). Written as DNA, the CDR3 is TGTGCCACCAGCAGAGGGGCAGGGGGCAAGGCGGGGAACTACGAGCAGTACTTC. Translation: CATSRGAGGKAGNYEQYF.

This chain connects TRBV20-1 to TRBJ2-7; weak D call: TRBD2 (6 bases). The V gene lost 3 bases and the J gene lost 0 bases, with 6 bases spanning the gap. Germline lookup yields CDR1 DFQATT and CDR2 SNEGSKA (reference sequence). CDR3 length: 12 amino acids. The CDR3 reads CSASGGSYEQYF. DNA for the CDR3: TGCAGTGCTAGCGGGGGCTCCTACGAGCAGTACTTC.

The chain combines TRBV2 with TRBJ1-6; D call uncertain. The length of the CDR3 is 14 residues. Germline CDR1 is SNHLY and CDR2 is FYNNEI. The V and J ends lost 2 bases and 7 bases respectively, with 9 bases between them. CDR3 sequence reads: CASSERGRNSPLHF. The DNA of the CDR3 is TGTGCCAGCAGTGAACGGGGTAGGAATTCACCCCTCCACTTT.

Ten or more counts support this clonotype. This chain links TRBV20-1 with TRBJ2-7, with 12 bases aligning to TRBD1. The CDR3 has 15 amino acids. V lost 0 bases to trimming and J lost 7 bases; unmatched junction nucleotides: 7. CDR1 is DFQATT and CDR2 is SNEGSKA in the germline V gene (reference sequence). The CDR3 loop is CSARDPGQGAGEQYF. The CDR3 DNA follows: TGCAGTGCTAGAGATCCGGGACAGGGGGCAGGGGAGCAGTACTTC.

The chain links TRBV19 to TRBJ2-1, with 10 bases that match TRBD2. After removal of 6 bases from V and 4 bases from J, the junction contained 9 bases not matched to a gene. The CDR3 totals 16 residues. Germline V gene sequence: CDR1 LNHDA, CDR2 SQIVND (reference sequence). The CDR3, as DNA: TGTGCCAGTAGAAAAGGACTAGCGGCAGGGTACAATGAGCAGTTCTTC. Protein: CASRKGLAAGYNEQFF.

The chain carries TRBV30 and TRBJ2-1; D gene unclear. Trimming cost V 1 base and J 5 bases, with 6 bases left between them. This CDR3 contains 12 residues. The germline V gene has CDR1 GTSNPN and CDR2 SVGIG (reference sequence). This CDR3 is CAWSGWDNEQFF. The CDR3 bases are TGTGCCTGGAGTGGCTGGGACAATGAGCAGTTCTTC.

The chain has TRBV7-6 and TRBJ2-5; D perhaps matches TRBD1 (6 bases). Germline CDR1 SGHVS, CDR2 FNYEAQ. V lost 3 bases and J lost 5, with 16 bases in between. The CDR3 has 15 amino acids. The CDR3 protein is CASSFPRGWRETQYF. The CDR3 DNA reads as TGTGCCAGCAGCTTCCCCAGGGGTTGGCGGGAGACCCAGTACTTC.

This clonotype was counted at least ten times. V usage is TRBV6-1 and J usage is TRBJ2-7; the D gene is possibly TRBD2 (7 bases). The CDR3 runs 15 residues. Per germline, CDR1 MNHNS and CDR2 SASEGT. Trimming removed 2 bases from V and 6 bases from J, with 17 bases in between. DNA of the CDR3: TGTGCCAGCAGTGAAAGGGGGGGCCCAACCACCGAGCAGTACTTC. This gives the protein CASSERGGPTTEQYF.

This clonotype was detected ten times or more. A read error may be the cause here, since a much bigger clone is one base away. This rearrangement joins TRBV2 to TRBJ2-7, with D possibly being TRBD1 (6 bases). This CDR3 has 14 residues. The germline V gene encodes CDR1 SNHLY and CDR2 FYNNEI. The CDR3 sequence: CVSRAQGASYEQYF. CDR3 nucleotides: TGTGTCAGCAGGGCACAGGGAGCCTCCTACGAGCAGTACTTC.

The rearrangement uses TRBV6-6 and TRBJ2-3; the D is unclear. The germline V and J ends were trimmed by 7 bases and 0 bases, with 5 bases remaining between them. The CDR3 totals 12 residues. Per the germline V gene, CDR1 is MNHNY and CDR2 is SVGAGI (reference sequence). The CDR3 sequence is CASTASTDTQYF. CDR3 coding DNA: TGTGCCAGCACGGCCAGCACAGATACGCAGTATTTT.

V and J are TRBV5-1 and TRBJ2-3; TRBD2 might be the D (7 bases). Germline lookup yields CDR1 SGHRS and CDR2 YFSETQ. Trimming cost V 3 bases and J 0 bases, with 11 bases left between them. The CDR3 sequence is 15 residues long. Here the CDR3 DNA reads TGCGCCAGCAGCTATGGGGGGGCTAGCACAGATACGCAGTATTTT. Its protein product is CASSYGGASTDTQYF.

The chain couples TRBV20-1 to TRBJ1-6, with TRBD1 identical over 9 bases. Losses at the gene ends were 7 bases for V and 10 bases for J; bases not matched to a gene: 8. This CDR3 has 13 amino acids. Per germline, CDR1 DFQATT and CDR2 SNEGSKA (reference sequence). The CDR3: CSGSGQGSSPLHF. The CDR3 DNA is TGCAGTGGTAGCGGACAGGGGAGCTCACCCCTCCACTTT.

This sequence joins TRBV2 and TRBJ2-7, with D possibly being TRBD1 (5 bases). CDR1 and CDR2 (germline): SNHLY, FYNNEI. The CDR3 is 13 residues long. V was clipped by 2 bases and J by 5 bases, with 10 bases between them. The CDR3 loop reads CASSEQGLNEQYF. The CDR3 nucleotides read TGTGCCAGCAGTGAACAGGGTCTCAACGAGCAGTACTTC. Together with reference TRBV2 and TRBJ2-7, the CDR3 gives the full variable domain: EPEVTQTPSHQVTQMGQEVILRCVPISNHLYFYWYRQILGQKVEFLVSFYNNEISEKSEIFDDQFSVERPDGSNFTLKIRSTKLEDSAMYFCASSEQGLNEQYFGPGTRLTVT.

Many counts were recorded for this clonotype. J is TRBJ2-5 and V is TRBV6-2 or TRBV6-3, with 12 bases that match TRBD1. The V segment lost 6 bases and the J segment 4 bases; nucleotides outside the gene matches: 6. CDR3 length: 15 amino acids. Germline V CDR1 and CDR2: MNHEY, SVGEGT. CDR3 amino acids: CASRGTGGSAETQYF. CDR3 sequence (DNA): TGTGCCAGCAGGGGGACAGGGGGCTCGGCAGAGACCCAGTACTTC.

This sequence joins TRBV7-3 and TRBJ2-3, with 7 bases that match TRBD2. The CDR3 covers 16 residues. V dropped 1 base and J dropped 0; count of bases not matched to a gene: 4. Looked up from germline, CDR1 is SGHTA and CDR2 is FQGTGA. DNA for the CDR3: TGTGCCAGCAGCTTAAACCCGGGACTAAGCACAGATACGCAGTATTTT. Translating it yields CASSLNPGLSTDTQYF.

The V and J genes are TRBV6-1 and TRBJ2-5; 10 positions match TRBD2. V dropped 7 bases and J dropped 5; count of bases not matched to a gene: 16. Germline CDR1 and CDR2: MNHNS and SASEGT. The CDR3 consists of 17 residues. In nucleotides, the CDR3 is TGTGCCAGCATCCGAGCCCTAGCGGGAGTATTGTGGGAGACCCAGTACTTC. Translating it yields CASIRALAGVLWETQYF.

V usage is TRBV20-1 and J usage is TRBJ2-1, with a weak D call TRBD2 (6 bases). CDR3 length equals 14 residues. Germline V CDR1 and CDR2: DFQATT, SNEGSKA (reference sequence). V was pared by 0 bases and J by 10 bases, with 16 bases between. This chain's CDR3 is CSARDGLHGGEQFF. The CDR3 nucleotides are TGCAGTGCTAGAGATGGACTCCACGGAGGGGAGCAGTTCTTC.

Details on this clonotype: A read error may account for a junction end that differs from germline. The chain carries TRBV6-1 and TRBJ1-4; no firm D call. CDR1 is MNHNS and CDR2 is SASEGT in the germline V gene. The CDR3 has 14 amino acids. CDR3 nucleotide sequence: TGTGCCAGCAGTATAGAGACCCGGGGTGAAAAACTGTCTTTT. Encoded protein: CASSIETRGEKLSF.

V and J are TRBV19 and TRBJ1-3, with a possible D match to TRBD1 (5 bases). The germline V gene has CDR1 LNHDA and CDR2 SQIVND (reference sequence). The CDR3 is 14 residues long. V was cut by 8 bases and J by 4 bases, with 15 bases left in between. CDR3 coding DNA: TGTGCCAGTTCTTGGGGCCGGACAGGAAACACCATATATTTT. This gives the protein CASSWGRTGNTIYF.

The J gene is TRBJ2-1, the V gene TRBV5-1, with TRBD2 identical over 10 bases. The CDR3 is 14 amino acids. Germline V gene lookup returns CDR1 SGHRS and CDR2 YFSETQ. Losses at the gene ends were 4 bases for V and 9 bases for J; bases not matched to a gene: 7. In nucleotides, the CDR3 is TGCGCCAGCAGCACGCTAGCGGGAGATGTTGAGCAGTTCTTC. Translating gives CASSTLAGDVEQFF.

This clonotype was picked up many times. The rearrangement links TRBV5-1 to TRBJ2-6; D possibly uses TRBD1 or TRBD2 (5 bases each). The CDR3 consists of 15 residues. With 0 bases removed from V and 4 bases from J, the gap between germline ends came to 8 bases. CDR1 and CDR2 (germline): SGHRS, YFSETQ. The CDR3 loop is CASSLEGTGANVLTF. CDR3 sequence (DNA): TGCGCCAGCAGCTTGGAAGGGACCGGGGCCAACGTCCTGACTTTC.

The chain combines TRBV5-4 with TRBJ2-3, with 13 bases fitting TRBD2. The CDR3 runs to 16 residues. The germline CDR1 and CDR2 sequences are SGHNT and YYREEE (reference sequence). After removal of 4 bases from V and 6 bases from J, the junction contained 8 bases not matched to a gene. DNA for the CDR3: TGTGCCAGCAGCCACGGACTAGCGGGAGTCGGGGATACGCAGTATTTT. Protein sequence: CASSHGLAGVGDTQYF.

The rearrangement links TRBV5-1 to TRBJ2-7, with 10 positions matching TRBD1. CDR3 length equals 17 residues. CDR1 and CDR2 from the germline V gene are SGHRS and YFSETQ. The V and J ends lost 1 base and 5 bases, in that order; junction bases with no gene match: 12. CDR3 loop: CASSLRTPGQGSNEQYF. CDR3 coding DNA: TGCGCCAGCAGCTTGAGAACTCCGGGACAGGGGAGCAACGAGCAGTACTTC.

CDR3 protein: CASRKDGTSYNEQFF. CDR3 nucleotide sequence: TGCGCCAGCAGGAAGGACGGCACCTCCTACAATGAGCAGTTCTTC. This chain links TRBV5-1 with TRBJ2-1; D gene unclear. CDR3 length equals 15 residues. CDR1 and CDR2 (germline): SGHRS, YFSETQ. V dropped 5 bases and J dropped 0 bases, with 12 bases sitting between them.

The gene calls are TRBV15 and TRBJ2-7, with TRBD1 identical over 7 bases. From germline, CDR1 is LNHNV and CDR2 YYDKDF (reference sequence). CDR3 length: 13 amino acids. J lost 6 bases, V lost 1 base, and 3 bases had no gene match. This chain's CDR3 is CATSRGTGVEQYF. The CDR3 DNA is TGTGCCACCAGCAGAGGGACAGGTGTCGAGCAGTACTTC.

The chain has TRBV6-6 and TRBJ1-2; TRBD1 might be the D (6 bases). V lost 2 bases and J 5 bases, leaving 15 bases between the germline ends. The germline CDR1 and CDR2 sequences are MNHNY and SVGAGI (reference sequence). CDR3 size: 15 residues. The CDR3 DNA reads as TGTGCCAGCAGTTACGATAGCAGGGGAAGGTATGGCTACACCTTC. Translated: CASSYDSRGRYGYTF.

The chain couples TRBV2 to TRBJ1-2; D is undetermined. This CDR3 contains 13 residues. From germline, CDR1 is SNHLY and CDR2 FYNNEI. V shed 2 bases and J shed 3 bases, with 7 bases lying between them. As DNA, the CDR3 is TGTGCCAGCAGTGAAAGGCGGGACTATGGCTACACCTTC. It encodes CASSERRDYGYTF.